The entry below gives a single T cell receptor (beta chain) sequence along with its context. Its recognized antigen is unknown. No per-base quality is available; no much larger clone lies one base away. Each collaborating institution followed its own protocols to collect whole blood in K2EDTA tubes. For TCRbeta analysis, collaborators shipped samples as frozen whole blood, isolated PBMCs, or DNA extracted from either of those sample types. The data belong to a study of blood T cell repertoires in COVID-19 (dated by TCRdb to between 2020 and 2021). Background on the whole study: Collaborator samples came from the United States, Italy and Spain and covered acute and convalescent phases of COVID-19. Subjects who had been exposed to COVID-19, were actively infected with it, or had recovered from it provided the deeply sampled blood TCRbeta repertoires that made up the dataset. The samples were drawn from the first 160 participants of the ongoing ImmuneRACE study and from 1,254 subjects provided by 6 global collaborators. The material from the prospective study consisted of cDNA or gDNA derived from T cells, B-cell-depleted T cells, or PBMCs. The repertoires were released in a freely available public database intended as a resource for research on the immune response to SARS-CoV-2. Where available, HLA class I and class II types were obtained from metadata supplied by the sample provider rather than from assay-based typing. A de-identified subject ID, COVID-19 status, age in years and sex were almost always included in the sample metadata.

What the research found in general, with its limitations: The amount of clinical and demographic metadata varied by source and participant and was provided uncurated.

TCRbeta CDR3 regions were amplified from genomic DNA using the immunoSEQ Assay, a bias-controlled multiplex PCR. Concerning the study's data processing: The number of nucleated cells in each sample was estimated by amplification of reference gene primers within the assay. Sequence reads were collapsed and filtered to measure the absolute abundance of every unique TCRbeta CDR3 rearrangement. For each sample, productive Simpson clonality was calculated by taking the square root of Simpson's diversity index across productive rearrangements. The immuneACCESS repertoire file appears here via TCRdb, limited to in-frame rearrangements. These files lack a portion of the clones; in checked studies, under half of the deficit traces to unresolved V genes, and the cause of the others is not known. V, J and clone size reflect that table, while D and trimming were determined from the DNA. The sample records approximately 72,000 clones, 83% of which are singletons. Of the sample, roughly 20% is held by the ten largest clones.

In the germline V gene (reference sequence), CDR1 corresponds to LNHDA and CDR2 to SQIVND. There are 16 amino acids in the CDR3, from cysteine to phenylalanine inclusive. The kept DNA is CDR3 alone, 48 bases in frame from the first base. Trimming costs V 1 base and J 4 bases, and their ends lie 11 bases apart. This receptor was identified in a woman over 75 with acute or convalescent COVID-19. The rearranged segments are TRBV19 and TRBJ2-6, and possibly TRBD1, on 5 matching bases. Sequenced sample: peripheral blood. The DNA sequence is as follows: TGTGCCAGTAGTATAGGGAAGGGGAACGGGGCCAACGTCCTGACTTTC. Protein translation: CASSIGKGNGANVLTF.